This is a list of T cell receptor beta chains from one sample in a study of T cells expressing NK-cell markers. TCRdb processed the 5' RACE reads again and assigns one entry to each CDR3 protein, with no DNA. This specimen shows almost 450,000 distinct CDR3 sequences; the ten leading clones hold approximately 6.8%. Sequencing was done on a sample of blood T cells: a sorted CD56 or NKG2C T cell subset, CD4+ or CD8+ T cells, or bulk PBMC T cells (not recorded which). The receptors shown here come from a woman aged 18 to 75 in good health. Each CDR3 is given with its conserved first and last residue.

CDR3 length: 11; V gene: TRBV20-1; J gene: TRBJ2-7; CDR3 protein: CSAIPLNEQYF
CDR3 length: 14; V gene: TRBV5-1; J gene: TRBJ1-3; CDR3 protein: CASSDQAAGNTIYF
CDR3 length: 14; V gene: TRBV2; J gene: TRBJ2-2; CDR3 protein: CASRDYSNTGELFF
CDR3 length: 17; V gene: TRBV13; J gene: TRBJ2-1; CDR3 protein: CASSPTSGRHSYNEQFF
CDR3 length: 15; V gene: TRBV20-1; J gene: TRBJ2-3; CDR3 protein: CSATDGAGFTDTQYF
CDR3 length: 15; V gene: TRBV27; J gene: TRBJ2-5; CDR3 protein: CASSLGSLQKETQYF
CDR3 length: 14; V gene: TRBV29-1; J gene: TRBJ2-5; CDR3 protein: CSAPGQGLKETQYF
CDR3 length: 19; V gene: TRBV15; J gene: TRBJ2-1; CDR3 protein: CATSRDYRGSGVGFWGQFF
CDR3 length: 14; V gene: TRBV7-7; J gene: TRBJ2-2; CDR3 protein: CASSFSGNTGELFF
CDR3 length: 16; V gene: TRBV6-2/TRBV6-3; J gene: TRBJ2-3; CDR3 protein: CASSYEREISTDTQYF
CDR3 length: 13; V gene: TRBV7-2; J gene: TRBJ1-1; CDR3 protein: CASSQLVGEKAFF
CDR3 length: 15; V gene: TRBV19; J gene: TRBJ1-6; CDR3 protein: CASSIMQGVDSPLHF
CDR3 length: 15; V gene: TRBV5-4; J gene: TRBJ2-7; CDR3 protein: CASSPTSGTTYEQYF
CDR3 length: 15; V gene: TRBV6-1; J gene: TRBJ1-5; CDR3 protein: CASSEVGDSNQPQHF
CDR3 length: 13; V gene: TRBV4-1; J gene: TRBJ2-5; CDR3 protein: CASASGFWETQYF
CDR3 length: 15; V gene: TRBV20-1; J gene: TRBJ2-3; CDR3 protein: CSARDWAGPSDTQYF
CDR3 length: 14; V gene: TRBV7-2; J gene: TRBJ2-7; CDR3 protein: CASSATSYRYEQYF
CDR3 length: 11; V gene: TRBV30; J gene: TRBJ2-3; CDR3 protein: CAWNNPNTQYF
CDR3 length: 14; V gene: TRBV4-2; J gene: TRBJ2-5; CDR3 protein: CASSQERGEETQYF
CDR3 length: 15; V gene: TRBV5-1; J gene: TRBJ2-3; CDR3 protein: CASSRRTSGTDTQYF
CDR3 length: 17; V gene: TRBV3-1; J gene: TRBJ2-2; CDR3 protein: CASSQDLGSSNTGELFF
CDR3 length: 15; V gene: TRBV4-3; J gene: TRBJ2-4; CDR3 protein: CASSQGLADKNIQYF